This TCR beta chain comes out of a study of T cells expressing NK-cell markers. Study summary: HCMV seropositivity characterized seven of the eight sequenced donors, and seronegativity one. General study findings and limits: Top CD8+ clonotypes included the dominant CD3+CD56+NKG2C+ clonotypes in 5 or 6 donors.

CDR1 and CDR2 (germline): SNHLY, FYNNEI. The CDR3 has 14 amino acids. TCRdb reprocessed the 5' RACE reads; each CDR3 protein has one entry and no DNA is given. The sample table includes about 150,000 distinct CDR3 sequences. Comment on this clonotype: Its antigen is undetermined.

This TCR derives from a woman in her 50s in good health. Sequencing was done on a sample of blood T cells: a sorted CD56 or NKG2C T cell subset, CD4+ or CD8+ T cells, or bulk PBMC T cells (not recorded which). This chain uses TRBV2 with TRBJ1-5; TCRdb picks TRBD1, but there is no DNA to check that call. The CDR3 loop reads CASSTSGAGQPQHF.